The source of this TCR beta chain is a study of OX40 agonist ivuxolimab in advanced cancers. Overall study: The patients got ivuxolimab, which is an agonistic anti-OX40 (CD134) antibody. Patient treatment consisted of intravenous ivuxolimab administration every 2 weeks at 0.01 to 10 mg/kg.

A note on this clone: Its antigen remains unknown.

The assay was immunoSEQ multiplex PCR, and TCRdb's table has in-frame clones only and misses some. The sample records about 60,000 clones, 84% being singletons. Findings and limits, study-wide: Some patients without response likewise showed low normalized clonal expansion.

Material: CD4+ or CD8+ T cells sorted from blood, obtained in a trial of the OX40 agonist ivuxolimab. The clonotype comes from an adult with an advanced solid tumor such as melanoma, head and neck, liver or kidney cancer.

The CDR3 spells CASSPTGGGQPQHF. CDR3 nucleotide sequence: TGTGCCAGCAGCCCGACGGGGGGCGGTCAGCCCCAGCATTTT. The chain couples TRBV11-2 to TRBJ1-5; tentatively, D is TRBD1 (6 bases). Trimming stripped 5 bases from V and 6 bases from J, with 14 bases between. Germline V gene lookup returns CDR1 SGHAT and CDR2 FQNNGV. The CDR3 runs to 14 residues.